The sequence of this TCR beta chain was determined in a study of cytomegalovirus exposure and HLA in healthy donors. Comments on this clone: Its antigen is unknown.

With 60 Vbeta and 13 Jbeta primers, the PCR was carried out. Clones were read by immunoSEQ multiplex PCR, and TCRdb kept only the in-frame ones, dropping some. The data include some 110,000 clones; the top ten clones carry roughly 2.7%. General observations from the study: Most TCR beta V segments were productive about 90% or about 30% of the time in an earlier analysis. TCR beta sequences reportedly predicted most subjects' HLA-A and HLA-B alleles accurately. In presence/absence analyses, roughly uniform sequencing depth across donors was assumed.

The sequence was collected from a man aged 25-45 years in good health and CMV-seronegative. Sequencing was carried out using PBMCs.

The CDR3 bases are TGTGCCAGCAGCTCCCCCCGGTCGTCGGGAGGGCCCACAGATACGCAGTATTTT. As protein: CASSSPRSSGGPTDTQYF. V and J are TRBV5-4 and TRBJ2-3; 8 bases match TRBD2. V was pared by 3 bases and J by 2 bases, with 14 bases of the junction left unmatched. Germline-derived CDR1 and CDR2 are SGHNT and YYREEE (reference sequence). This CDR3 has 18 residues. The full variable domain, completed using reference TRBV5-4 and TRBJ2-3, is ETGVTQSPTHLIKTRGQQVTLRCSSQSGHNTVSWYQQALGQGPQFIFQYYREEENGRGNFPPRFSGLQFPNYSSELNVNALELDDSALYLCASSSPRSSGGPTDTQYFGPGTRLTVL.